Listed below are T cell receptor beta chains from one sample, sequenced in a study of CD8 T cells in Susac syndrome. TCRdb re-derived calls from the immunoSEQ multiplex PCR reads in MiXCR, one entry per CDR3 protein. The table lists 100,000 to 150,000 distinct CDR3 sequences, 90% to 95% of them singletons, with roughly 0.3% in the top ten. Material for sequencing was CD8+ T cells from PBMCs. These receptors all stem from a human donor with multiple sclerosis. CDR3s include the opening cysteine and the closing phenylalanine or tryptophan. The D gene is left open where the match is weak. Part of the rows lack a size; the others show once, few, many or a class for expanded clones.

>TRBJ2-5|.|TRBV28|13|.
TGTGCCAGCAGTTTAGTGGGTGGCGAGACCCAGTACTTC
CASSLVGGETQYF
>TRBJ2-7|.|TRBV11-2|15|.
TGTGCCAGCAGCCTTACAGATACTCACTCCTACGAGCAGTACTTC
CASSLTDTHSYEQYF
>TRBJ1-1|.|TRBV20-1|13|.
TGCAGTGCTGGACGTGGGGTGGGTACTGAAGCTTTCTTT
CSAGRGVGTEAFF
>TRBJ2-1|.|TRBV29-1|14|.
TGCAGCGTCGCCGGGACCCAAACCTACAATGAGCAGTTCTTC
CSVAGTQTYNEQFF
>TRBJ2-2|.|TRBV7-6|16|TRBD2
TGTGCCAGCAGCCCGCCTACGGGGGGGCCAGGCGGGGAGCTGTTTTTT
CASSPPTGGPGGELFF
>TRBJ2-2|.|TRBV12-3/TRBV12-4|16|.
TGTGCCAGCAGGGACTTGACGAACGCGAACACCGGGGAGCTGTTTTTT
CASRDLTNANTGELFF
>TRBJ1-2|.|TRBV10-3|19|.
TGTGCCATCAGTGAGACGCGGGCCCCGGGTCTGCGAGGATTTGCTGGCTACACCTTC
CAISETRAPGLRGFAGYTF
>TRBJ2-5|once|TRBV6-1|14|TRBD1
TGTGCCAGCAGTGAATACAGGGGGCAAGAGACCCAGTACTTC
CASSEYRGQETQYF
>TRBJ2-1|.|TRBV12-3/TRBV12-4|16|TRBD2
TGTGCCAGCAGTTCGACGGGACTAGTGGTACGACGTGAGCAGTTCTTC
CASSSTGLVVRREQFF
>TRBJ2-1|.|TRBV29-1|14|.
TGCAGCGTTGGGGGTGGGATAGTTAACAATGAGCAGTTCTTC
CSVGGGIVNNEQFF
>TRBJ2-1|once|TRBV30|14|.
TGTGCCTGGACCGCCGGGGCAGGGGACAATGAGCAGTTCTTC
CAWTAGAGDNEQFF
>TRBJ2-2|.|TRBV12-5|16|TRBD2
TGTGTTTCGGTCGCCGGGACTAGCGGAGTGGGCGGGGAGCTGTTTTTT
CVSVAGTSGVGGELFF
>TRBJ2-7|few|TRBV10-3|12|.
TGTGCCATCAGTGAACTCGGGGCCGAGCAGTACTTC
CAISELGAEQYF
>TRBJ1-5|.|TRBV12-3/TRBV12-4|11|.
TGTGCCAGCAGTTTAGGTCAGCCCCAGCATTTT
CASSLGQPQHF
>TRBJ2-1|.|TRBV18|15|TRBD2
TGTGCCAGCTCACCGCCGACTAGCGCGTACAATGAGCAGTTCTTC
CASSPPTSAYNEQFF
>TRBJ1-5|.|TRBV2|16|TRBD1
TGTGCCAGCAGCCGCATCGGACAGGGTGGCGGTCAGCCCCAGCATTTT
CASSRIGQGGGQPQHF
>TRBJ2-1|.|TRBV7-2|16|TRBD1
TGTGCCAGCAGCTGGACAGGGGGTCCCACGTACAATGAGCAGTTCTTC
CASSWTGGPTYNEQFF
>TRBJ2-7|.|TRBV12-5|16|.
TGTGCTAGTGGTTTGGTACAGGGTGCAAGCTCCTACGAGCAGTACTTC
CASGLVQGASSYEQYF
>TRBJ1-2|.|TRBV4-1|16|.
TGCGCCAGCAGCCAAGATCCCCAGAACTCGTACTATGGCTACACCTTC
CASSQDPQNSYYGYTF
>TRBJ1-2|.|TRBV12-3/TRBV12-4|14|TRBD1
TGTGCCAGCAGCCCGGGACAGGGGGCGTGGGGCTACACCTTC
CASSPGQGAWGYTF
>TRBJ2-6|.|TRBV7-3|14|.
TGTGCCAGCAGTTACAGGGCCGGGGCCAACGTCCTGACTTTC
CASSYRAGANVLTF
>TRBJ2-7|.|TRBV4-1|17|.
TGCGCCAGCAGCCAAGTAAAGCACAGGGAGCTCTCCTACGAGCAGTACTTC
CASSQVKHRELSYEQYF
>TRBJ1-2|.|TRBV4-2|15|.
TGTGCCAGCAGCCAAGATGGTAGGGGACCCTATGGCTACACCTTC
CASSQDGRGPYGYTF
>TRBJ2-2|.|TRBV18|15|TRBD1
TGTGCCAGCTCCCGGGACAGGGGCCACCCCGGGGAGCTGTTTTTT
CASSRDRGHPGELFF
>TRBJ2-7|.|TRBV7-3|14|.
TGTGCCAGCAGCTTAATATCGACAGGCGACGAGCAGTACTTC
CASSLISTGDEQYF
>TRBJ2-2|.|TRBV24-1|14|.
TGTGCCACCAGTGGAGGGTGGTACACCGGGGAGCTGTTTTTT
CATSGGWYTGELFF
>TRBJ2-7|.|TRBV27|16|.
TGTGCCAGCAGCTCGAGGGGGGCGGCCACCGTTTACGAGCAGTACTTC
CASSSRGAATVYEQYF
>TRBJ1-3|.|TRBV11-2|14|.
TGTGCCAGCAGCTTGGCGAACTCTGGAAACACCATATATTTT
CASSLANSGNTIYF
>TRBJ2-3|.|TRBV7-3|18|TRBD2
TGTGCCAGCAGCCCGGGACTAGCGGGAGGGTGGGGCACAGATACGCAGTATTTT
CASSPGLAGGWGTDTQYF
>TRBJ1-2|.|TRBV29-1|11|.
TGCAGCGTTGAAGATCCCGGTGGCTACACCTTC
CSVEDPGGYTF
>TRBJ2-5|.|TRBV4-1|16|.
TGCGCCAGCAGCCGGGCGGGTGGTAATCGCCAAGAGACCCAGTACTTC
CASSRAGGNRQETQYF
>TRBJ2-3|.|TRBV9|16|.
TGTGCCAGCAGCGTAGACCCGGGGTCAAGCACAGATACGCAGTATTTT
CASSVDPGSSTDTQYF
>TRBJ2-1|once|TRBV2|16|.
TGTGCCAGCAGTGATACGTTGGGGGGGGCCTCCAATGAGCAGTTCTTC
CASSDTLGGASNEQFF
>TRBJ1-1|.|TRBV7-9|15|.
TGTGCCAGCAGCTCGCCCCGAGGAGGGAACACTGAAGCTTTCTTT
CASSSPRGGNTEAFF
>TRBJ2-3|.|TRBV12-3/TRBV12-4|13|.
TGTGCCAGCAGTTTAAGGGGCACAGATACGCAGTATTTT
CASSLRGTDTQYF
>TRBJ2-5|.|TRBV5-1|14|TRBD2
TGCGCCAGCAGCCCCCGGGGGGGTTCAGAGACCCAGTACTTC
CASSPRGGSETQYF
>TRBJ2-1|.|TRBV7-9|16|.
TGTGCCAGCAGCCCCGTGGGGGTTCCTCTAGGTAATGAGCAGTTCTTC
CASSPVGVPLGNEQFF
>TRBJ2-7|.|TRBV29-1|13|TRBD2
TGCAGCGTTGAAAGCGGGGCGCGGTACGAGCAGTACTTC
CSVESGARYEQYF
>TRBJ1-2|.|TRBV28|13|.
TGTGCCAGCAGTGACTGGGACGGAATGGGCTACACCTTC
CASSDWDGMGYTF
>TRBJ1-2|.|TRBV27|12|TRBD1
TGTGCCAGCAGACAGGGGCGGAATGGCTACACCTTC
CASRQGRNGYTF
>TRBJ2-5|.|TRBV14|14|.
TGTGCCAGCAGCCTCCGAAGATATGGGGAGACCCAGTACTTC
CASSLRRYGETQYF
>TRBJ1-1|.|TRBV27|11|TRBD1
TGTGCCAGCGGACAGGGCACTGAAGCTTTCTTT
CASGQGTEAFF
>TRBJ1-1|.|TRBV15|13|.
TGTGCCACCAGGCGCAAGGGGAACACTGAAGCTTTCTTT
CATRRKGNTEAFF
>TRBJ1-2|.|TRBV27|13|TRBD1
TGTGCCAGCTACGGACAGGGAACATATGGCTACACCTTC
CASYGQGTYGYTF
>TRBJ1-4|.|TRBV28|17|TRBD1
TGTGCCAGCAGTTCCCCGCGAACAGGGGGCCATGGGGAAAAACTGTTTTTT
CASSSPRTGGHGEKLFF
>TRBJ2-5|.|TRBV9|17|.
TGTGCCAGCAGCGCGACGGTCACAGCGACGGCCCAAGAGACCCAGTACTTC
CASSATVTATAQETQYF
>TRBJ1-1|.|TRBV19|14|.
TGTGCCAGTAGTATTCTCGGGGCCAAGACTGAAGCTTTCTTT
CASSILGAKTEAFF
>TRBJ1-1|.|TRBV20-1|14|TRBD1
TGCAGTGCTAGGGACAGGGGGCGCGGCACTGAAGCTTTCTTT
CSARDRGRGTEAFF
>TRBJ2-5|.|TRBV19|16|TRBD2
TGTGCCAGTGGATTTCCGGGACTAGCGGAACAAGAGACCCAGTACTTC
CASGFPGLAEQETQYF
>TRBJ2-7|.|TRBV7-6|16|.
TGTGCCAGCAGCCCCACTTTGCTATCTTCATCCTACGAGCAGTACTTC
CASSPTLLSSSYEQYF
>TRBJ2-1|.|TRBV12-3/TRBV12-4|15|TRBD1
TGTGCCAGCAGTTTGAGGACAGGGACTTACAATGAGCAGTTCTTC
CASSLRTGTYNEQFF
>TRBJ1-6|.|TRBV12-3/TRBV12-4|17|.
TGTGCCAGCAGTTTTGGGACGGCGGGCGAAGGTCATTCACCCCTCCACTTT
CASSFGTAGEGHSPLHF
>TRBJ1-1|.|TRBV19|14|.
TGTGCCAGTAGTATCCACAGAAAGGACACTGAAGCTTTCTTT
CASSIHRKDTEAFF
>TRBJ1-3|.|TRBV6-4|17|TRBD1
TGTGCCAGTCTCACCGAAAAACAGGGGAGCTCTGGAAACACCATATATTTT
CASLTEKQGSSGNTIYF